A single sample gave rise to the 25 T cell receptor beta chains below, sequenced in a study of beta chain features in type 1 diabetes. The entirety of the isolated RNA underwent reverse transcription, so expressed TCRB transcripts were sequenced. The table came from immunoSEQ multiplex PCR; TCRdb's copy has only in-frame clones and leaves some out. This sample has around 600,000 clones, with over 10% found just once. Study-level findings and limits: In all four CD4+ subsets, TCRB CDR3 length was significantly, moderately reduced in type 1 diabetes.

These TCRs are of unknown antigen specificity. Source material: naive CD4+ T cells from blood. Receptor source: a man aged 30 to 39 with type 1 diabetes.

The sample holds a few counts of this clone. This chain connects TRBV27 to TRBJ1-6, with D hard to call. Looked up from germline, CDR1 is MNHEY and CDR2 is SMNVEV (reference sequence). Trimming removed 8 bases from V and 1 base from J, with 15 bases in between. The CDR3 contains 16 residues. CDR3 amino acids: CASRTEGRSYNSPLHF. As DNA, the CDR3 is TGTGCCAGCCGAACGGAGGGCAGGTCCTATAATTCACCCCTCCACTTT.

This chain uses TRBV6-5 with TRBJ1-6, with 8 nucleotides matching TRBD1. The junction had 9 bases not matched to a gene; V was cut back by 6 bases and J by 8 bases. Germline V gives CDR1 MNHEY, CDR2 SVGAGI. This CDR3 contains 15 residues. The CDR3 DNA is TGTGCCAGCAGCCCCGGACAGGGCAGGGATTCACCCCTCCACTTT. This gives the protein CASSPGQGRDSPLHF.

This clone was counted a few times. The chain employs TRBV19 and TRBJ2-1, with a possible D match to TRBD1 (6 bases). Germline CDR1 reads LNHDA; CDR2 reads SQIVND (reference sequence). V lost 2 bases and J 8 bases, leaving 19 bases between the germline ends. CDR3 length equals 16 residues. The DNA for the CDR3 is TGTGCCAGTAGTATAAGGGCACAGGGTCTTGGCCATGAGCAGTTCTTC. It codes for CASSIRAQGLGHEQFF.

The CDR3 loop reads CASTTVSYEQYF. The DNA of the CDR3 is TGTGCCAGCACCACTGTCTCCTACGAGCAGTACTTC. This chain links TRBV28 with TRBJ2-7, with unresolved D. The V end was cut by 7 bases, the J end by 0 bases, with 7 bases between. The germline V gene has CDR1 MDHEN and CDR2 SYDVKM. The CDR3 is 12 residues long. The complete variable domain, with remaining parts taken from reference TRBV28 and TRBJ2-7, reads DVKVTQSSRYLVKRTGEKVFLECVQDMDHENMFWYRQDPGLGLRLIYFSYDVKMKEKGDIPEGYSVSREKKERFSLILESASTNQTSMYLCASTTVSYEQYFGPGTRLTVT.

The sample holds a few counts of this clone. Other DNA sequences in this sample translate to the same CDR3. Written as DNA, the CDR3 is TGCGCCAGCAGCCCCGGACAGGGGGAGACCCAGTACTTC. Its translation: CASSPGQGETQYF. The chain links TRBV5-1 to TRBJ2-5; the match to TRBD1 covers 9 bases. The CDR3 is 13 amino acids. With 4 bases clipped from V and 5 bases from J, the junction kept 3 bases outside the gene matches. The germline gives CDR1 SGHRS, CDR2 YFSETQ. The complete variable domain, with remaining parts taken from reference TRBV5-1 and TRBJ2-5, reads KAGVTQTPRYLIKTRGQQVTLSCSPISGHRSVSWYQQTPGQGLQFLFEYFSETQRNKGNFPGRFSGRQFSNSRSEMNVSTLELGDSALYLCASSPGQGETQYFGPGTRLLVL.

The chain couples TRBV7-9 to TRBJ2-2, with 12 bases fitting TRBD2. Unmatched junction bases numbered 5, after V lost 3 bases and J lost 0 bases. The germline CDR1 and CDR2 sequences are SEHNR and FQNEAQ (reference sequence). The CDR3 runs to 18 residues. The CDR3 here is CASSFGLAGTPNTGELFF. CDR3 in DNA: TGTGCCAGCAGCTTCGGACTAGCGGGGACACCGAACACCGGGGAGCTGTTTTTT.

This clone was observed a handful of times. V usage is TRBV7-6 and J usage is TRBJ1-2; D perhaps matches TRBD1 (5 bases). The CDR3 consists of 15 residues. The germline CDR1 and CDR2 sequences are SGHVS and FNYEAQ. Trimming left V 4 bases short and J 4 bases short, with 16 bases between. The CDR3 sequence is CASSSPGTGGYGYTF. The CDR3 DNA sequence: TGTGCCAGCAGCTCGCCCGGGACGGGGGGCTATGGCTACACCTTC.

This clone was detected only a few times. J is TRBJ2-5 and V is TRBV5-1; 10 bases agree with TRBD2. J lost 3 bases, V lost 1 base, and 6 bases had no gene match. Germline CDR1 reads SGHRS; CDR2 reads YFSETQ. The CDR3 contains 16 residues. The CDR3 nucleotides are TGCGCCAGCAGCTTGTATCCTAGCGGGGGAGAAGAGACCCAGTACTTC. This gives the protein CASSLYPSGGEETQYF.

This clone was observed a handful of times. This rearrangement joins TRBV21-1 to TRBJ1-2; the tabulated D call, TRBD1, remains unverified against the DNA. TRBV21-1 is a known pseudogene. The CDR3 extends over 15 amino acids. The CDR3 DNA is TGTGCCAGCCCCGAGGTCAGGGGAAGGAGCTATGGCTACACCTTC. Translating gives CASPEVRGRSYGYTF.

In its sample, this clone was seen a few times. The V gene is TRBV9, the J gene TRBJ1-2; 7 bases align to TRBD1. Germline V gene sequence: CDR1 SGDLS, CDR2 YYNGEE. Losses at the gene ends were 1 base for V and 3 bases for J; bases not matched to a gene: 6. The CDR3 covers 15 residues. The DNA of the CDR3 is TGTGCCAGCAGCGTATTGCAGGGGGAGGACTATGGCTACACCTTC. It codes for CASSVLQGEDYGYTF.

The chain couples TRBV4-3 to TRBJ2-5, with TRBD2 matching 16 bases. The CDR3 loop spans 18 amino acids. Per the germline V gene, CDR1 is LGHNA and CDR2 is YSLEER. The J segment lost 4 bases and the V segment lost 4 bases, leaving 9 bases of the junction unmatched. The CDR3 here is CASSLATGLAGGPETQYF. CDR3 nucleotides: TGCGCCAGCAGCCTGGCCACGGGACTAGCGGGGGGGCCAGAGACCCAGTACTTC.

This clone came up a few times. This chain links TRBV30 with TRBJ2-5; D is possibly TRBD1 (5 bases). The V gene lost 2 bases and the J gene lost 4 bases, with 8 bases spanning the gap. Looked up from germline, CDR1 is GTSNPN and CDR2 is SVGIG (reference sequence). The CDR3 extends over 12 amino acids. CDR3 sequence (DNA): TGTGCCTGGAGTCCTGGGGCAGAGACCCAGTACTTC. This translates into CAWSPGAETQYF.

The gene calls are TRBV9 and TRBJ1-3, with D uncertain. Germline CDR1 SGDLS, CDR2 YYNGEE. The CDR3 is made up of 15 amino acids. Trimming stripped 3 bases from V and 0 bases from J, with 10 bases between. CDR3 in amino acids: CASSGRLVSGNTIYF. CDR3 DNA sequence: TGTGCCAGCAGCGGACGGCTAGTCTCTGGAAACACCATATATTTT.

The chain joins TRBV11-2 to TRBJ2-5; D not resolved. V lost 5 bases and J 5 bases, leaving 9 bases between the germline ends. In germline, CDR1 is SGHAT, CDR2 FQNNGV. The CDR3 consists of 12 residues. CDR3 loop: CASSPSQETQYF. As DNA, the CDR3 is TGTGCCAGCAGCCCGTCTCAGGAGACCCAGTACTTC.

The CDR3 DNA reads as TGTGCCTGGAGTAGCGCCGGCCGGGACCGGACTAACTATGGCTACACCTTC. Translation gives CAWSSAGRDRTNYGYTF. This rearrangement joins TRBV30 to TRBJ1-2; D is possibly TRBD1 (5 bases). The germline V gene encodes CDR1 GTSNPN and CDR2 SVGIG (reference sequence). This CDR3 is 17 amino acids long. Trimming stripped 2 bases from V and 0 bases from J, with 19 bases between.

This clone was observed a handful of times. V is TRBV11-3 and J is TRBJ2-5; D is perhaps TRBD1 (5 bases). The germline V gene encodes CDR1 SGHNT and CDR2 YENEEA. Trimming pared 1 base from V and 3 bases from J, leaving 6 bases between. The CDR3 is made up of 13 amino acids. CDR3 in DNA: TGTGCCAGCAGCTTAGGACAGAAAGAGACCCAGTACTTC. Translated: CASSLGQKETQYF.

This clone appeared a few times. The chain has TRBV5-5 and TRBJ2-5; weak D call: TRBD1 (5 bases). Germline V CDR1 and CDR2: SGHKS, YYEKEE (reference sequence). CDR3 length: 15 amino acids. The V end was cut by 4 bases, the J end by 1 base, with 14 bases between. The CDR3 is CASSPSGPFQETQYF. The CDR3 DNA reads TGTGCCAGCAGCCCCTCAGGGCCGTTCCAAGAGACCCAGTACTTC.

The sample holds a few counts of this clone. Other DNA sequences in this specimen translate into the identical CDR3. This chain connects TRBV28 to TRBJ2-5, with unresolved D. Trimming left V 2 bases short and J 4 bases short, with 2 bases between. The CDR3 loop spans 11 amino acids. In germline, CDR1 is MDHEN, CDR2 SYDVKM. The CDR3 sequence: CASSLRETQYF. The CDR3 nucleotides read TGTGCCAGCAGTTTACGAGAGACCCAGTACTTC. Filled out from reference TRBV28 and TRBJ2-5, the complete variable domain reads DVKVTQSSRYLVKRTGEKVFLECVQDMDHENMFWYRQDPGLGLRLIYFSYDVKMKEKGDIPEGYSVSREKKERFSLILESASTNQTSMYLCASSLRETQYFGPGTRLLVL.

There are a few counts of this clone. The chain uses TRBV5-4 and TRBJ2-5; D is ambiguous. Germline V gene lookup returns CDR1 SGHNT and CDR2 YYREEE (reference sequence). The CDR3 extends over 14 amino acids. V lost 2 bases and J lost 1, with 9 bases in between. The CDR3 loop reads CASSLVFSQETQYF. DNA of the CDR3: TGTGCCAGCAGCTTAGTGTTCAGCCAAGAGACCCAGTACTTC. The variable domain in full, completed from reference TRBV5-4 and TRBJ2-5, reads ETGVTQSPTHLIKTRGQQVTLRCSSQSGHNTVSWYQQALGQGPQFIFQYYREEENGRGNFPPRFSGLQFPNYSSELNVNALELDDSALYLCASSLVFSQETQYFGPGTRLLVL.

The chain carries TRBV5-8 and TRBJ2-3; D is uncertain. The CDR3 consists of 11 residues. Germline V lookup: CDR1 SGHTS, CDR2 YDEGEE. Trimming stripped 5 bases from V and 3 bases from J, with 4 bases between. As DNA, the CDR3 is TGTGCCAGCAGGTTAACAGATACGCAGTATTTT. Residues: CASRLTDTQYF.

CDR3 DNA sequence: TGTGCCAGCAGCGTAACCAGATATGAGCAGTTCTTC. Amino acid sequence: CASSVTRYEQFF. V is TRBV9 and J is TRBJ2-1, with D hard to call. This CDR3 is 12 amino acids long. Trimming cost V 1 base and J 8 bases, with 7 bases left between them. Per germline, CDR1 SGDLS and CDR2 YYNGEE.

This clone was detected only a few times. This chain links TRBV5-4 with TRBJ2-7; 11 bases agree with TRBD2. V lost 2 bases to trimming and J lost 2 bases; unmatched junction nucleotides: 3. CDR1 is SGHNT, CDR2 YYREEE, per germline (reference sequence). CDR3 length equals 15 residues. The CDR3 here is CASSFGTSGTYEQYF. CDR3 in DNA: TGTGCCAGCAGCTTCGGGACTAGCGGAACCTACGAGCAGTACTTC. The complete variable domain, with remaining parts taken from reference TRBV5-4 and TRBJ2-7, reads ETGVTQSPTHLIKTRGQQVTLRCSSQSGHNTVSWYQQALGQGPQFIFQYYREEENGRGNFPPRFSGLQFPNYSSELNVNALELDDSALYLCASSFGTSGTYEQYFGPGTRLTVT.

The chain uses TRBV11-2 and TRBJ2-3; 12 bases are a match to TRBD2. Germline values: CDR1 SGHAT, CDR2 FQNNGV. J gave up 2 bases and V 5 bases, and 5 bases lay outside the gene matches. The length of the CDR3 is 16 residues. The CDR3 bases are TGTGCCAGCAGCCGATGGACTAGCGGGGACACAGATACGCAGTATTTT. Amino acids: CASSRWTSGDTDTQYF.

This clone has more than one count but fewer than ten. The chain is built from TRBV28 and TRBJ2-1; D remains unclear. CDR3 length equals 12 residues. The V end was cut by 6 bases, the J end by 6 bases, with 9 bases between. Germline V gene sequence: CDR1 MDHEN, CDR2 SYDVKM. The CDR3 region has the DNA TGTGCCAGCAGGACCCCTAGCAATGAGCAGTTCTTC. It is translated as CASRTPSNEQFF.

In its sample, this clone was seen a few times. The rearrangement joins TRBV2 to TRBJ1-5; D gene ambiguous. CDR1 is SNHLY, CDR2 FYNNEI, per germline. V dropped 5 bases and J dropped 5 bases, with 7 bases sitting between them. The CDR3 runs 12 residues. The chain's CDR3 is CASSQLYQPQHF. DNA of the CDR3: TGTGCCAGCAGTCAGCTATATCAGCCCCAGCATTTT.